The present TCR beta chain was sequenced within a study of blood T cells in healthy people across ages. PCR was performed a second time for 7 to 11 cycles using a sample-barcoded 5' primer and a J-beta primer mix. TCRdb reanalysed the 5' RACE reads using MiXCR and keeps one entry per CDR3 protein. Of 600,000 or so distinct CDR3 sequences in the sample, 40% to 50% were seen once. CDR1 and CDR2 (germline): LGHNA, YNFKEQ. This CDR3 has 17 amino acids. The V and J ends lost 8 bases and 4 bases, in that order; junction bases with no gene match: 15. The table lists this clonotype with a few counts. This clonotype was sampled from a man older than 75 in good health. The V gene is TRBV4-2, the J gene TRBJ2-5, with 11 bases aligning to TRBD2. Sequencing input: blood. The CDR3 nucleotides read TGTGCCAGCGGAGGCGGGACTAGCGGAGAAGGGGGAGAGACCCAGTACTTC. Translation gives CASGGGTSGEGGETQYF.